A selection of T cell receptor beta chains follows, all from one sample in a study of T-cell memory formation after mild COVID-19. TCRdb redid the calling of the 5' RACE reads with MiXCR, one entry per CDR3 protein. The sample yields fewer than 650,000 distinct CDR3 sequences, 15% to 20% seen once. The sequenced sample was PBMCs or a T cell subset sorted from them (not recorded which). The receptors come from an adult woman who had mild COVID-19 (a few samples of this study predate the infection). Cell type and time point are not known. CDR3s include the opening cysteine and the closing phenylalanine or tryptophan. D genes are given only for firm matches. Only some rows state a clone size, as once, few, many or a class for expanded clones.

cdr3_nt: TGTGCCAGCAGCTTAGTCGTATTAGACCCAGATACGCAGTATTTT; cdr3_aa: CASSLVVLDPDTQYF; v_call: TRBV7-9; j_call: TRBJ2-3; d_call: .; clone_size: .
cdr3_nt: TGTGCCAGCAGCTTAGAGGCGGGGGGGAACTACAATGAGCAGTTCTTC; cdr3_aa: CASSLEAGGNYNEQFF; v_call: TRBV7-3; j_call: TRBJ2-1; d_call: TRBD2; clone_size: .
cdr3_nt: TGTGCCAGCAGAAACAGGGGGCGCCCGGAGACCCAGTACTTC; cdr3_aa: CASRNRGRPETQYF; v_call: TRBV6-4; j_call: TRBJ2-5; d_call: TRBD1; clone_size: .
cdr3_nt: TGCGCCAGCAGCCAAGATTCTATGGGAGGGCAGGAGTCAGATACGCAGTATTTT; cdr3_aa: CASSQDSMGGQESDTQYF; v_call: TRBV4-3; j_call: TRBJ2-3; d_call: TRBD2; clone_size: .
cdr3_nt: TGCAGTGCTAGGGATGGGAGCCGCACAGATACGCAGTATTTT; cdr3_aa: CSARDGSRTDTQYF; v_call: TRBV20-1; j_call: TRBJ2-3; d_call: .; clone_size: few
cdr3_nt: TGCGCCAGCAGTGCTTCTACAGGGCCCTATGGCTACACCTTC; cdr3_aa: CASSASTGPYGYTF; v_call: TRBV5-1; j_call: TRBJ1-2; d_call: .; clone_size: .
cdr3_nt: TGCGCCAGCAGCCGGCTCGGGGGGCCCGATTCACCCCTCCACTTT; cdr3_aa: CASSRLGGPDSPLHF; v_call: TRBV5-1; j_call: TRBJ1-6; d_call: .; clone_size: .
cdr3_nt: TGTGCCACCAGTGATCCCTCGGGACTAGCGGGAGTGTACAATGAGCAGTTCTTC; cdr3_aa: CATSDPSGLAGVYNEQFF; v_call: TRBV24-1; j_call: TRBJ2-1; d_call: TRBD2; clone_size: .
cdr3_nt: TGCAGTGCTAGAGAACTAGCGGCTCCCGATACGCAGTATTTT; cdr3_aa: CSARELAAPDTQYF; v_call: TRBV20-1; j_call: TRBJ2-3; d_call: TRBD2; clone_size: .
cdr3_nt: TGCGCCAGCAGCAAATACGGACAGCGCCGTGGCTACACCTTC; cdr3_aa: CASSKYGQRRGYTF; v_call: TRBV5-1; j_call: TRBJ1-2; d_call: .; clone_size: .
cdr3_nt: TGTGCCAGCAGTCTACCAGAGGGACTAGTAGGGGATGAGCAGTTCTTC; cdr3_aa: CASSLPEGLVGDEQFF; v_call: TRBV6-1; j_call: TRBJ2-1; d_call: TRBD2; clone_size: .
cdr3_nt: TGTGCCAGCAGCTTATATGTACCAGCCTGGGGGGCGTCCAATGAGCAGTTCTTC; cdr3_aa: CASSLYVPAWGASNEQFF; v_call: TRBV7-2; j_call: TRBJ2-1; d_call: .; clone_size: .
cdr3_nt: TGTGCCAGCAGGCCCGGGACAGGGCTAAGCAATGAGCAGTTCTTC; cdr3_aa: CASRPGTGLSNEQFF; v_call: TRBV6-5; j_call: TRBJ2-1; d_call: TRBD1; clone_size: .